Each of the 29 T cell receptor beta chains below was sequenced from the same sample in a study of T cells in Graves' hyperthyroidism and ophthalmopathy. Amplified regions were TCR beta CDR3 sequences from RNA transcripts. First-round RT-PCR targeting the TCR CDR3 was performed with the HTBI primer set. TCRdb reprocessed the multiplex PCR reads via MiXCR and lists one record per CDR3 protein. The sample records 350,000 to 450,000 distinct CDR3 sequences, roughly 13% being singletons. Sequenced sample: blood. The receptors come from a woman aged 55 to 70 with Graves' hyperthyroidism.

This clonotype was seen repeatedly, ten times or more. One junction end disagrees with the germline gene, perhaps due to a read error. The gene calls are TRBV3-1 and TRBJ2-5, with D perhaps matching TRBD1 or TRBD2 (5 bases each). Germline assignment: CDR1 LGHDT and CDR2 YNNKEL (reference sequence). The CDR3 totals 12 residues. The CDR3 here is CASGRQQEAQYF. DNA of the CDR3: TGTGCCAGCGGGAGACAGCAAGAGGCCCAGTACTTC.

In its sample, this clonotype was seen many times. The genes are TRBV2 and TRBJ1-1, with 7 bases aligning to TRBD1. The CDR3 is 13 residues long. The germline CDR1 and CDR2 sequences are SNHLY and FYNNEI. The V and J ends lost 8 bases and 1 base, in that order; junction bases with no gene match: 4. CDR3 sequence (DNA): TGTGCCAGCCAGACAGGGACGAACACTGAAGCTTTCTTT. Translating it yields CASQTGTNTEAFF.

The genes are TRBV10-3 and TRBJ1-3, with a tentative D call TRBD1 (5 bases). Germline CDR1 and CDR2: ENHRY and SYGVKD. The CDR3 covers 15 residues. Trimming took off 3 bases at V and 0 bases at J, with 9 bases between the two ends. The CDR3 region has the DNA TGTGCCATCAGTGAACAGGCCCCCTCTGGAAACACCATATATTTT. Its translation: CAISEQAPSGNTIYF.

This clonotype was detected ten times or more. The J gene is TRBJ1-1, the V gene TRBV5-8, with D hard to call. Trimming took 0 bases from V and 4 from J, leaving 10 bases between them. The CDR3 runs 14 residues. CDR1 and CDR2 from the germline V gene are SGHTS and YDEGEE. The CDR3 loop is CASSLGSVGTEAFF. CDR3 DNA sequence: TGTGCCAGCAGCTTGGGATCTGTTGGCACTGAAGCTTTCTTT.

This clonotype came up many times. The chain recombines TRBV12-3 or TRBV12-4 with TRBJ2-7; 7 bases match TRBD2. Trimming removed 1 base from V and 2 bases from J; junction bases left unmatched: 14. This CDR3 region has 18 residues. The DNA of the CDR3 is TGTGCCAGCAGTTTAGGATTCCGTTGGCGGGAGATCGCCTACGAGCAGTACTTC. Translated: CASSLGFRWREIAYEQYF.

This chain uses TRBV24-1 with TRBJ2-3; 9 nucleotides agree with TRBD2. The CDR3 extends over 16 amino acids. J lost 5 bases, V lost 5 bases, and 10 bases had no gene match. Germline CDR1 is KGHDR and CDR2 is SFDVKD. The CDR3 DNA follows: TGTGCCACCAGTGCGAAAGCTAGCGGGATTATAGATACGCAGTATTTT. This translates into CATSAKASGIIDTQYF.

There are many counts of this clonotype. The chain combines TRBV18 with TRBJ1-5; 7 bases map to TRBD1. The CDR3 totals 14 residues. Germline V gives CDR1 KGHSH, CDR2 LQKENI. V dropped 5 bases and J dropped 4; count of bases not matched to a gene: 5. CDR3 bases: TGTGCCAGCTCAGAGATGACAGGGAATCAGCCCCAGCATTTT. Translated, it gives CASSEMTGNQPQHF.

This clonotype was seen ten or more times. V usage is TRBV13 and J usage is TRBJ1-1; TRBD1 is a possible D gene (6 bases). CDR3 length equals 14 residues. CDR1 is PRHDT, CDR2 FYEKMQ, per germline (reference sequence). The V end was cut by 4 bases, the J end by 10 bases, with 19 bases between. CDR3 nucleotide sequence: TGTGCCAGCAGCTCCTTACAGGGCCCGGGGGGAGCTTTCTTT. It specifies CASSSLQGPGGAFF.

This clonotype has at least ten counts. CDR3 region: CASSLNPGETQYF. CDR3 bases: TGTGCCAGCAGTTTAAATCCGGGGGAGACCCAGTACTTC. The V and J genes are TRBV12-3 or TRBV12-4 and TRBJ2-5; D is possibly TRBD2 (5 bases). Trimming shortened V by 2 bases and J by 5 bases, and 9 bases separated the two germline ends. The CDR3 length is 13 residues.

As DNA, the CDR3 is TGTGCCAGCAGCACCCGACAGGGGAACTCCTACGAGCAGTACTTC. Protein: CASSTRQGNSYEQYF. This rearrangement joins TRBV11-1 to TRBJ2-7; the match to TRBD1 covers 8 bases. Germline CDR1 and CDR2: SGHAT and FQDESV (reference sequence). The CDR3 has 15 residues. The ends lost 5 bases at V and 0 bases at J; junction bases unmatched: 6.

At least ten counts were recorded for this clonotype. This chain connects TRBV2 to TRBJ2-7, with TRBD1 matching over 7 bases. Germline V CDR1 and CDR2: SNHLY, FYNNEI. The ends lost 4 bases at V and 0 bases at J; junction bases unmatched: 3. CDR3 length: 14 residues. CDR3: CASSGQGVSYEQYF. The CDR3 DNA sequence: TGTGCCAGCAGTGGACAGGGAGTCTCCTACGAGCAGTACTTC.

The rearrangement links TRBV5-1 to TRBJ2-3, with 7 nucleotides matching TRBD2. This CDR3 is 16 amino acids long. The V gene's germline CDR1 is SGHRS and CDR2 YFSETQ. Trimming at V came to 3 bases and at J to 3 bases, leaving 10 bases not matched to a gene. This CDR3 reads CASSSGPAGSTDTQYF. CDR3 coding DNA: TGCGCCAGCAGCTCGGGACCAGCGGGAAGTACAGATACGCAGTATTTT.

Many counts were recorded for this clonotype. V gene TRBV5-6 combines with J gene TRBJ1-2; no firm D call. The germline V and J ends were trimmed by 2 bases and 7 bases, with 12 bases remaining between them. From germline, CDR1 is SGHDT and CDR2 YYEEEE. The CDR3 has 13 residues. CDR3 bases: TGTGCCAGCAGCTTCAACGGCCCTGGTGGCTACACCTTC. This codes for CASSFNGPGGYTF.

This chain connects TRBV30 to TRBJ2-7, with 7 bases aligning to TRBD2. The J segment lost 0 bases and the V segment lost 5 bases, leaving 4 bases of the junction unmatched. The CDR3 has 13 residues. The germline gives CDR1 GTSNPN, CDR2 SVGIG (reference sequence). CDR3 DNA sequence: TGTGCCTGGCAAGCTAGCGGCTCCTACGAGCAGTACTTC. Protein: CAWQASGSYEQYF.

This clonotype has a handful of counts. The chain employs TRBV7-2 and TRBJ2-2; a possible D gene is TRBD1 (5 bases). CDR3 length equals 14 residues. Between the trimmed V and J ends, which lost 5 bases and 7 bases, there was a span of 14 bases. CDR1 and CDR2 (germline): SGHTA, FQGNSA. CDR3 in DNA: TGTGCCAGCAGCCCTCAGGGATTGTACGGGGAGCTGTTTTTT. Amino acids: CASSPQGLYGELFF.

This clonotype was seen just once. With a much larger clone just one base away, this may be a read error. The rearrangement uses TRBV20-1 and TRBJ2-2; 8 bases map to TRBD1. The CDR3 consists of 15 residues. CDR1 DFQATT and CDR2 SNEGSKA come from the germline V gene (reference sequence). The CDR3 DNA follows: TGCAGTGCTAGGGCGACAGGGGCCGACACCGAGGAGCTGTTTTTT. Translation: CSARATGADTEELFF.

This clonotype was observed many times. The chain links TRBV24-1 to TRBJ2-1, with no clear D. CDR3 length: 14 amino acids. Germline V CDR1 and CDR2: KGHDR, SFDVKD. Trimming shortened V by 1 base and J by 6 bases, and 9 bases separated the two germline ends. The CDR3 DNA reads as TGTGCCACCAGTGATTTTCGATTTGGCAATGAGCAGTTCTTC. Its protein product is CATSDFRFGNEQFF.

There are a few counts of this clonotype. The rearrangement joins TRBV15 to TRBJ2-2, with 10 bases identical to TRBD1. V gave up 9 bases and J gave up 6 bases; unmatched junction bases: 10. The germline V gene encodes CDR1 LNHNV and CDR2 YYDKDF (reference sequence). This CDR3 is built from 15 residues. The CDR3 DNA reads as TGTGCCACTCAAACCGGGACAGGGGCCCCCGGGGAGCTGTTTTTT. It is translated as CATQTGTGAPGELFF.

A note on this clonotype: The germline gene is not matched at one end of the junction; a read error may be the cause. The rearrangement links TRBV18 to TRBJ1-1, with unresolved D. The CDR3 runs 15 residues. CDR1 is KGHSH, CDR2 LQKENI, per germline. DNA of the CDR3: TGTGCCAGCTCACCAAGGGAAGTCGGGAACACTGGAGCTTTCTTT. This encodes CASSPREVGNTGAFF.

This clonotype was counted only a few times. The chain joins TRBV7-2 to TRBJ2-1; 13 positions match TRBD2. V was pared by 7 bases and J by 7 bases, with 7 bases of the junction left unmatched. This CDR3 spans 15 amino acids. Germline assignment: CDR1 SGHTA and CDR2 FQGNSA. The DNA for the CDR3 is TGTGCCAGCACCAGAGGACTAGCGGGAGAAAATGAGCAGTTCTTC. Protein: CASTRGLAGENEQFF.

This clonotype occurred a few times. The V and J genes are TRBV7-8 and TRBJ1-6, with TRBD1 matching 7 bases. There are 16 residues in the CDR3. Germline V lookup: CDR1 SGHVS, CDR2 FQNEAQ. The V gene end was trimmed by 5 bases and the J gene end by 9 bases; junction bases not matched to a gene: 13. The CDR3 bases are TGTGCCAGCAGCACCGGGACAGCGAGGACCATTTCACCCCTCCACTTT. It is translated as CASSTGTARTISPLHF.

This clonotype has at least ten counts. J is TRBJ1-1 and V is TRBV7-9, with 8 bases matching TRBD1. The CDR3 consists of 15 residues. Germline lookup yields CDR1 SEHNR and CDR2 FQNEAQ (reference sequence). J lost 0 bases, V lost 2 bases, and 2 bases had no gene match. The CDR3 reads CASSLQGALNTEAFF. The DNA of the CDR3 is TGTGCCAGCAGCTTACAGGGGGCCCTGAACACTGAAGCTTTCTTT. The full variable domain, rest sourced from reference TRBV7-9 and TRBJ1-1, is DTGVSQNPRHKITKRGQNVTFRCDPISEHNRLYWYRQTLGQGPEFLTYFQNEAQLEKSRLLSDRFSAERPKGSFSTLEIQRTEQGDSAMYLCASSLQGALNTEAFFGQGTRLTVV.

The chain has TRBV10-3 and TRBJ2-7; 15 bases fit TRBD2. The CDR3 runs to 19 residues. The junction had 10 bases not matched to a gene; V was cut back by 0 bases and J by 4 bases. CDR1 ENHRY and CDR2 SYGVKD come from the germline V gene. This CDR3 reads CAISESGLAGGRRIYEQYF. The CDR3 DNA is TGTGCCATCAGTGAGTCAGGACTAGCGGGAGGGAGGAGGATTTACGAGCAGTACTTC.

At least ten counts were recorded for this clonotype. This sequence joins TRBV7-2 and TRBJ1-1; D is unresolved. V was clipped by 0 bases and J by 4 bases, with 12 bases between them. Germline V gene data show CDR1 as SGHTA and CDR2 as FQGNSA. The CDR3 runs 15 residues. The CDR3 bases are TGTGCCAGCAGCTTAGCGCGTTTGGGTGGCACTGAAGCTTTCTTT. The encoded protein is CASSLARLGGTEAFF.

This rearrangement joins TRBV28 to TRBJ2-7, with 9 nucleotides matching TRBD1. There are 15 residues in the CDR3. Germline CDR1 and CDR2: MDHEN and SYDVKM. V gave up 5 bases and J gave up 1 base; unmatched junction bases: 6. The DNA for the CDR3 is TGTGCCAGCAGTGAACCGGGACAGGGATCCTACGAGCAGTACTTC. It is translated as CASSEPGQGSYEQYF.

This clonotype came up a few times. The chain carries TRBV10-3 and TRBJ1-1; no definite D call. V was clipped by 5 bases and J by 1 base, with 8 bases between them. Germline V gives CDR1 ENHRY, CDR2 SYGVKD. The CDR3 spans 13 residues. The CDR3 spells CAISLQSNTEAFF. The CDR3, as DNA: TGTGCCATCAGTTTACAGTCGAACACTGAAGCTTTCTTT.

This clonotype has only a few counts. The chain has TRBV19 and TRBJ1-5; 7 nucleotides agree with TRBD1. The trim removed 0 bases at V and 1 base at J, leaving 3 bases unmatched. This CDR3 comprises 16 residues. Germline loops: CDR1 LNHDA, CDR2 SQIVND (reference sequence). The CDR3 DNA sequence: TGTGCCAGTAGTATAGACGACAGGGCCAGCAATCAGCCCCAGCATTTT. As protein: CASSIDDRASNQPQHF. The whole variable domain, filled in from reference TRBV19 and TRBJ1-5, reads DGGITQSPKYLFRKEGQNVTLSCEQNLNHDAMYWYRQDPGQGLRLIYYSQIVNDFQKGDIAEGYSVSREKKESFPLTVTSAQKNPTAFYLCASSIDDRASNQPQHFGDGTRLSIL.

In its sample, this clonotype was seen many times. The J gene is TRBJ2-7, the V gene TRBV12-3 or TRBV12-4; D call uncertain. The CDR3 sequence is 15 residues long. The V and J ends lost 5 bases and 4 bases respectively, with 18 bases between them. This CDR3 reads CASSRRLGNVYEQYF. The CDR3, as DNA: TGTGCCAGCAGTCGCCGACTGGGGAATGTGTACGAGCAGTACTTC.

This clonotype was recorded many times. The CDR3 region is CASRSDPTATYYEQYF. For the CDR3, the DNA is TGTGCCAGCAGATCCGACCCTACAGCGACGTACTACGAGCAGTACTTC. The V call is TRBV6-8, the J call TRBJ2-7; no definite D call. The CDR3 has 16 residues. V was trimmed by 6 bases and J by 3 bases, leaving 21 bases between them. Germline V lookup: CDR1 MNHGY, CDR2 SAAAGT.